Included here is one TCR beta chain sequence, with context. No cognate antigen has been identified for it. No base quality information exists; no much larger clone differs at one position. The CDR3 runs 13 residues from the cysteine to the phenylalanine. Only the CDR3 part of the read is kept: 39 bases, read in frame from the first base. Sequences DFQATT (CDR1) and SNEGSKA (CDR2) are obtained from the germline V gene (reference sequence). From V the trimming removes 3 bases and from J it removes 8 bases, while the gene matches leave 5 bases of the junction unaccounted for. The entry originates in a study of blood T cells in healthy people across ages (dated by TCRdb to 2014 to 2015). Study-level background: In model experiments, template switching captured about one uniquely barcoded TCR beta cDNA molecule for every two T cells. The study measured age-related changes in TCR beta repertoire diversity using deep sequencing normalized with unique cDNA molecular identifiers. Donors were grouped into four age groups: young (average about 15 years), middle-aged (around 39), aged (about 59) and long-lived (around 82). To avoid experimental bias, donors of different ages were distributed randomly across sequencing lanes. The study analyzed two additional independent replicas of 1 million unique cDNA reads from the same blood draw for two donors, one aged 18 to 30 and one aged 80 or older. Here is what the overall study found, with its caveats: There was a strong correlation between observed TCR beta diversity and the percentage of naive T cells measured by flow cytometry. Since profiling was done on bulk unsorted PBMCs, naive and antigen-experienced compartments could not be conclusively compared. Estimates of total diversity from one million sequenced T cells were regarded as lower bounds and underestimates. Observed TCR beta diversity per million T cells fell roughly linearly with age, and a significant reduction was already apparent by age about 38. Compared with the aged group, more naive CD4+ T cells, fewer expanded clones and increased TCR diversity were shown by the long-lived group, suggesting age selection. Because the CMV infection status of the donors was unknown, age-related changes in expanded clonotypes may potentially have been confounded.

Donors were 30 to 45 systemically healthy Caucasian individuals from Russia aged roughly 6 to 90 years. Approximately 10 milliliters of peripheral blood were collected from each donor into EDTA-treated Vacutainer tubes. Ficoll-Paque density-gradient centrifugation was used to isolate PBMCs, with at least 7 million per sample. Total RNA, at least 5.5 micrograms per sample, was extracted from PBMCs with Trizol reagent. Naive CD45RAhigh/CD27high T cell percentages were measured by flow cytometry on a PBMC aliquot from every donor. The library was obtained by 5' RACE. A second PCR of roughly 7 to 11 cycles was performed with a sample-barcoded 5' primer and a J-beta primer mix. A template-switch 5' adaptor carrying 12 random nucleotides introduced a unique molecular identifier onto each TCR beta cDNA molecule. Each sample yielded at least 2.5 million CDR3-containing paired-end reads. First-strand cDNA was synthesized from all RNA with the Mint cDNA synthesis kit, primed by a TRBC-specific oligonucleotide. Following uracil-DNA glycosylase treatment, a first 18-cycle PCR with universal primers M1SS and BC2_uni_R was performed on all cDNA. For the original study's pipeline: Normalization of each sample was performed by random selection of 1 million high-quality reads, each carrying a distinct molecular identifier. Instead of being binned into consensus sequences, reads with shared molecular identifiers were discarded. MiTCR, with a Q25 quality threshold and the strictest error-elimination algorithm, was used for CDR3 identification, clonotype clustering and error correction. A nonparametric unseen species model with Euler transformation was used to estimate lower-bound total TCR beta diversity. TCRdb trimmed public reads at Q25 via fastp, called clones via MiXCR and kept in-frame beta chains. Here each entry gathers all rows of one CDR3 protein and keeps the most common genes and DNA. The V and J calls here are based on TCRdb, not the publication. Present in this sample are fewer than 2,000,000 distinct CDR3 sequences, about 39% of which were seen just once. The ten largest clones represent 23% of the sample.

The source of this sequence is a human donor in good health. Here the chain combines TRBV20-1 and TRBJ2-1, with TRBD2 identical over 9 junction bases. Input material: blood. For the CDR3, the sequence is CSARRTSVHEQFF. Read as DNA, the sequence is TGCAGTGCTAGGCGGACTAGCGTCCATGAGCAGTTCTTC.